The clone carrying this T cell receptor (beta chain) has just a few counts. Its specificity is unknown. Documented time point: pre-treatment sample, taken before nivolumab and TIL therapy. Germline V gives CDR1 SGHDT, CDR2 YYEEEE. V lost 0 bases and J 5 bases, leaving 11 bases between the germline ends. The CDR3 covers 14 residues. The libraries were made with immunoSEQ v3. This table comes from immunoSEQ multiplex PCR, and its TCRdb copy is limited to in-frame clones, with some not included. The table records tens of thousands of clones, around 80% of them present only once. This sample stems from a study of TIL therapy for anti-PD-1-resistant metastatic lung cancer. Study context: Most patients had lung adenocarcinoma. Study-wide results and limits: TIL clonotype persistence in blood showed no apparent association with response.

The V call is TRBV5-6, the J call TRBJ1-1, with D unclear. The TCR was taken from a man between 65 and 79 years old with non-small cell lung cancer. The material sequenced was blood, taken at baseline. Here the CDR3 reads CASSLVLRATEAFF. The CDR3 bases are TGTGCCAGCAGCTTGGTTCTAAGGGCTACTGAAGCTTTCTTT.